The 29 T cell receptor beta chains below all came from one sample that was sequenced in a study of cytomegalovirus exposure and HLA in healthy donors. The PCR had 60 Vbeta and 13 Jbeta primers. Libraries were prepared by immunoSEQ multiplex PCR; TCRdb keeps only in-frame clonotypes and omits some of them. The table records 120,000 to 150,000 clones, roughly three quarters of them present only once. What was sequenced was PBMCs. The receptors originated from a woman in her forties or fifties in good health and CMV-seronegative.

This chain connects TRBV7-2 to TRBJ2-7; 8 bases fit TRBD1. Per the germline V gene, CDR1 is SGHTA and CDR2 is FQGNSA. The V segment lost 3 bases and the J segment 1 base; nucleotides outside the gene matches: 5. This CDR3 spans 15 amino acids. The CDR3, as DNA: TGTGCCAGCAGCTTGAGGACAGGGTCTTCCTACGAGCAGTACTTC. This translates into CASSLRTGSSYEQYF.

The chain employs TRBV18 and TRBJ2-1, with TRBD1 identical over 8 bases. Per the germline V gene, CDR1 is KGHSH and CDR2 is LQKENI. The J segment lost 7 bases and the V segment lost 3 bases, leaving 2 bases of the junction unmatched. CDR3 length: 13 amino acids. CDR3 in amino acids: CASSPDRGNEQFF. The CDR3 nucleotides read TGTGCCAGCTCACCCGACAGGGGAAATGAGCAGTTCTTC.

This chain uses TRBV29-1 with TRBJ2-3; 8 bases line up with TRBD2. The CDR3 runs to 13 residues. The J segment lost 6 bases and the V segment lost 3 bases, leaving 5 bases of the junction unmatched. CDR1 is SQVTM and CDR2 is ANQGSEA in the germline V gene. The CDR3: CSVELSGDDTQYF. The CDR3 bases are TGCAGCGTTGAGCTTAGCGGGGACGATACGCAGTATTTT.

The CDR3 loop is CASSVEGQGNSPLHF. Here the CDR3 DNA reads TGTGCCAGCAGCGTGGAGGGACAGGGGAATTCACCCCTCCACTTT. The J gene is TRBJ1-6, the V gene TRBV2; 10 nucleotides match TRBD1. Germline CDR1 reads SNHLY; CDR2 reads FYNNEI. V was pared by 6 bases and J by 7 bases, with 6 bases of the junction left unmatched. The CDR3 runs to 15 residues. The complete variable domain, with remaining parts taken from reference TRBV2 and TRBJ1-6, reads EPEVTQTPSHQVTQMGQEVILRCVPISNHLYFYWYRQILGQKVEFLVSFYNNEISEKSEIFDDQFSVERPDGSNFTLKIRSTKLEDSAMYFCASSVEGQGNSPLHFGNGTRLTVT.

V usage is TRBV7-9 and J usage is TRBJ1-2, with 7 bases identical to TRBD1. The CDR3 runs to 15 residues. The V gene end was trimmed by 4 bases and the J gene end by 7 bases; junction bases not matched to a gene: 12. Germline lookup yields CDR1 SEHNR and CDR2 FQNEAQ (reference sequence). The CDR3 loop reads CASSSPDRVGGGYTF. CDR3 bases: TGTGCCAGCAGCTCCCCCGACAGGGTAGGAGGTGGCTACACCTTC.

The V call is TRBV9, the J call TRBJ2-7, with unresolved D. V gave up 4 bases and J gave up 1 base, with 21 bases separating them. CDR3 size: 17 residues. CDR1 and CDR2 (germline): SGDLS, YYNGEE. This CDR3 reads CASSPHPGGRLSYEQYF. The DNA for the CDR3 is TGTGCCAGCAGCCCCCACCCCGGCGGCAGACTGTCCTACGAGCAGTACTTC.

The V gene is TRBV2, the J gene TRBJ2-2, with a weak D call TRBD1 (6 bases). The germline gives CDR1 SNHLY, CDR2 FYNNEI. The V end lost 8 bases, the J end lost 3 bases, and 13 bases lay between the germline ends. The CDR3 is 14 residues long. CDR3 bases: TGTGCCAGCCGTAGGGACACATACACCGGGGAGCTGTTTTTT. Amino acids: CASRRDTYTGELFF. Full variable domain (remainder filled in from reference TRBV2 and TRBJ2-2): EPEVTQTPSHQVTQMGQEVILRCVPISNHLYFYWYRQILGQKVEFLVSFYNNEISEKSEIFDDQFSVERPDGSNFTLKIRSTKLEDSAMYFCASRRDTYTGELFFGEGSRLTVL.

The sample holds a few counts of this clone. The chain links TRBV7-2 to TRBJ1-1; unclear D gene. The CDR3 has 14 amino acids. Germline lookup yields CDR1 SGHTA and CDR2 FQGNSA. The V end was cut by 6 bases, the J end by 4 bases, with 15 bases between. DNA for the CDR3: TGTGCCAGCAGGGCGAGGGCTATGGTCACTGAAGCTTTCTTT. Its protein product is CASRARAMVTEAFF.

The chain employs TRBV2 and TRBJ2-5; TRBD2 matches 9 bases. With 8 bases clipped from V and 2 bases from J, the junction kept 12 bases outside the gene matches. The germline gives CDR1 SNHLY, CDR2 FYNNEI. The CDR3 length is 16 residues. CDR3 in amino acids: CASSKGGAGGQETQYF. The DNA for the CDR3 is TGTGCCAGCTCTAAGGGGGGAGCGGGGGGACAAGAGACCCAGTACTTC.

The chain carries TRBV9 and TRBJ2-3, with a tentative D call TRBD2 (6 bases). With 3 bases removed from V and 2 bases from J, the gap between germline ends came to 10 bases. Germline lookup yields CDR1 SGDLS and CDR2 YYNGEE. There are 14 residues in the CDR3. The CDR3 nucleotides read TGTGCCAGCAGCGCGGGACTCGCCACAGATACGCAGTATTTT. Translation: CASSAGLATDTQYF.

The chain recombines TRBV7-2 with TRBJ2-7; D gene ambiguous. The CDR3 is made up of 13 amino acids. CDR1 and CDR2 (germline): SGHTA, FQGNSA. The V end lost 4 bases, the J end lost 6 bases, and 13 bases lay between the germline ends. The CDR3 DNA reads as TGTGCCAGCAGCTCTCTGAGTGTCGGCGAGCAGTACTTC. Its translation: CASSSLSVGEQYF.

The rearrangement uses TRBV18 and TRBJ2-4; D is ambiguous. The V end lost 2 bases, the J end lost 2 bases, and 13 bases lay between the germline ends. Germline lookup yields CDR1 KGHSH and CDR2 LQKENI. This CDR3 is built from 16 residues. The CDR3, as DNA: TGTGCCAGCTCACCAGAGGCATCATGGACCAAAAACATTCAGTACTTC. Translated: CASSPEASWTKNIQYF.

This clone was seen only a few times. The chain links TRBV7-9 to TRBJ2-1; D perhaps matches TRBD1 (6 bases). The germline V and J ends were trimmed by 8 bases and 4 bases, with 12 bases remaining between them. The CDR3 spans 13 residues. Germline values: CDR1 SEHNR, CDR2 FQNEAQ (reference sequence). DNA for the CDR3: TGTGCCAGCGGGGGCCAATCGTACAATGAGCAGTTCTTC. It specifies CASGGQSYNEQFF.

The V gene is TRBV5-6, the J gene TRBJ2-1, with 8 bases lining up with TRBD1. The J segment lost 7 bases and the V segment lost 0 bases, leaving 6 bases of the junction unmatched. Germline CDR1 SGHDT, CDR2 YYEEEE. CDR3 size: 15 residues. CDR3 coding DNA: TGTGCCAGCAGCTTGGAGGACAGGGCCTGGAATGAGCAGTTCTTC. Translated: CASSLEDRAWNEQFF.

V and J are TRBV5-1 and TRBJ2-5; TRBD2 aligns across 7 bases. The length of the CDR3 is 14 residues. Per the germline V gene, CDR1 is SGHRS and CDR2 is YFSETQ. Trimming cost V 2 bases and J 5 bases; bases outside gene matches: 6. The CDR3 nucleotides are TGCGCCAGCAGCTTTAGCGGGCGTGGGGAGACCCAGTACTTC. It is translated as CASSFSGRGETQYF. Filled out from reference TRBV5-1 and TRBJ2-5, the complete variable domain reads KAGVTQTPRYLIKTRGQQVTLSCSPISGHRSVSWYQQTPGQGLQFLFEYFSETQRNKGNFPGRFSGRQFSNSRSEMNVSTLELGDSALYLCASSFSGRGETQYFGPGTRLLVL.

CDR3 sequence (DNA): TGTGCCAGCAGCTTAACCGGGATGGTCAGGGAGCAGTACTTC. Residues: CASSLTGMVREQYF. V gene TRBV7-9 combines with J gene TRBJ2-7; possibly TRBD2 for D (5 bases). The CDR3 contains 14 residues. V lost 2 bases to trimming and J lost 7 bases, with 15 bases between them. Germline loops: CDR1 SEHNR, CDR2 FQNEAQ (reference sequence).

The chain carries TRBV27 and TRBJ2-5; 8 bases match TRBD2. The germline CDR1 and CDR2 sequences are MNHEY and SMNVEV (reference sequence). This CDR3 has 14 amino acids. V trimming: 3 bases; J trimming: 5 bases; junction bases outside the gene matches: 5. CDR3 region: CASSFAGGRETQYF. The CDR3 coding sequence is TGTGCCAGCAGTTTCGCGGGGGGAAGGGAGACCCAGTACTTC.

The sample holds one count of this clone. This chain connects TRBV19 to TRBJ1-2; TRBD1 is a possible D gene (5 bases). Germline V CDR1 and CDR2: LNHDA, SQIVND (reference sequence). The CDR3 extends over 13 amino acids. The germline V and J ends were trimmed by 3 bases and 5 bases, with 10 bases remaining between them. The CDR3 spells CASSIPAGYGYTF. DNA for the CDR3: TGTGCCAGTAGTATTCCGGCAGGGTATGGCTACACCTTC.

The genes are TRBV10-2 and TRBJ2-7; 13 positions match TRBD2. The CDR3 runs to 15 residues. V lost 6 bases and J lost 2; bases outside the gene matches: 4. Per germline, CDR1 WSHSY and CDR2 SAAADI. DNA for the CDR3: TGCGCCAGCAGGACTAGCGGGGGGCTACCCTACGAGCAGTACTTC. As protein: CASRTSGGLPYEQYF.

The V call is TRBV19, the J call TRBJ1-1, with TRBD1 matching over 9 bases. The CDR3 length is 15 residues. The germline CDR1 and CDR2 sequences are LNHDA and SQIVND (reference sequence). Unmatched junction bases numbered 6, after V lost 5 bases and J lost 2 bases. CDR3 sequence (DNA): TGTGCCAGTAGTCTATGGACAGGGGAAAACACTGAAGCTTTCTTT. It yields the protein CASSLWTGENTEAFF.

The gene calls are TRBV30 and TRBJ1-6; 7 nucleotides line up with TRBD1. Per the germline V gene, CDR1 is GTSNPN and CDR2 is SVGIG (reference sequence). The CDR3 has 14 amino acids. The CDR3 reads CALEFVTGYSPLHF. The CDR3, as DNA: TGTGCTCTGGAGTTCGTGACAGGGTATTCACCCCTCCACTTT.

This clone has more than one count but fewer than ten. The V and J genes are TRBV7-6 and TRBJ1-4, with a possible D match to TRBD1 (5 bases). The CDR3 totals 16 residues. CDR1 and CDR2 (germline): SGHVS, FNYEAQ. V was shortened by 5 bases and J by 0 bases, with 13 bases between the two germline ends. The CDR3 here is CASSPWPGATNEKLFF. The CDR3 coding sequence is TGTGCCAGCAGCCCCTGGCCGGGGGCAACTAATGAAAAACTGTTTTTT.

The chain has TRBV9 and TRBJ2-5; D is unclear. This CDR3 is 16 amino acids long. V was clipped by 0 bases and J by 1 base, with 13 bases between them. Germline V gene sequence: CDR1 SGDLS, CDR2 YYNGEE. CDR3 loop: CASSVGGLDPQETQYF. Here the CDR3 DNA reads TGTGCCAGCAGCGTAGGTGGTCTAGACCCCCAAGAGACCCAGTACTTC. Together with reference TRBV9 and TRBJ2-5, the CDR3 gives the full variable domain: DSGVTQTPKHLITATGQRVTLRCSPRSGDLSVYWYQQSLDQGLQFLIQYYNGEERAKGNILERFSAQQFPDLHSELNLSSLELGDSALYFCASSVGGLDPQETQYFGPGTRLLVL.

This rearrangement joins TRBV9 to TRBJ2-7, with 7 nucleotides matching TRBD1. CDR3 length: 14 amino acids. Germline CDR1 SGDLS, CDR2 YYNGEE. V gave up 0 bases and J gave up 6 bases; unmatched junction bases: 6. CDR3 protein: CASSVGQGRSEQYF. DNA for the CDR3: TGTGCCAGCAGCGTAGGACAGGGTCGGAGCGAGCAGTACTTC.

This sequence joins TRBV2 and TRBJ2-3; no clear D gene. Germline assignment: CDR1 SNHLY and CDR2 FYNNEI. This CDR3 has 15 residues. Trimming pared 6 bases from V and 0 bases from J, leaving 13 bases between. Here the CDR3 reads CASRGTRRSTDTQYF. The CDR3, as DNA: TGTGCCAGCAGGGGCACTCGAAGAAGCACAGATACGCAGTATTTT.

V and J are TRBV5-1 and TRBJ1-2; possible D gene TRBD1, 6 bases. The CDR3 sequence is 15 residues long. Germline values: CDR1 SGHRS, CDR2 YFSETQ. Trimming left V 2 bases short and J 3 bases short, with 14 bases between. This CDR3 is CASSLDGQPYYGYTF. Here the CDR3 DNA reads TGCGCCAGCAGCTTAGATGGACAGCCTTACTATGGCTACACCTTC.

The chain has TRBV7-6 and TRBJ1-6, with D hard to call. The ends were cut back, 5 bases at V and 0 bases at J, with 14 bases in the middle. CDR3 length: 17 amino acids. In germline, CDR1 is SGHVS, CDR2 FNYEAQ. This CDR3 reads CASSPSLLSSYNSPLHF. Written as DNA, the CDR3 is TGTGCCAGCAGCCCTTCCCTTTTGAGCTCCTATAATTCACCCCTCCACTTT. The variable domain in full, with the rest retrieved from reference TRBV7-6 and TRBJ1-6, is GAGVSQSPRYKVTKRGQDVALRCDPISGHVSLYWYRQALGQGPEFLTYFNYEAQQDKSGLPNDRFSAERPEGSISTLTIQRTEQRDSAMYRCASSPSLLSSYNSPLHFGNGTRLTVT.

This clone was counted only a few times. The chain couples TRBV6-1 to TRBJ2-1, with a tentative D call TRBD1 (5 bases). The CDR3 extends over 15 amino acids. Trimming shortened V by 7 bases and J by 4 bases, and 17 bases separated the two germline ends. The germline V gene has CDR1 MNHNS and CDR2 SASEGT. CDR3 in DNA: TGTGCCAGCACTACCGGGTCCCCAGGGTACAATGAGCAGTTCTTC. Translating it yields CASTTGSPGYNEQFF.

The chain links TRBV29-1 to TRBJ1-2; TRBD1 agrees at 7 bases. The CDR3 loop spans 12 amino acids. Germline V lookup: CDR1 SQVTM, CDR2 ANQGSEA. V dropped 4 bases and J dropped 4; count of bases not matched to a gene: 3. CDR3 DNA: TGCAGCGTTGGCAGGGGGGTCTATGGCTACACCTTC. Encoded protein: CSVGRGVYGYTF. Full variable domain (missing parts from reference TRBV29-1 and TRBJ1-2): SAVISQKPSRDICQRGTSLTIQCQVDSQVTMMFWYRQQPGQSLTLIATANQGSEATYESGFVIDKFPISRPNLTFSTLTVSNMSPEDSSIYLCSVGRGVYGYTFGSGTRLTVV.